Only one count was recorded for the clone carrying this TCR beta chain. Its antigen remains unknown. This specimen comes from a study of cytomegalovirus exposure and HLA in healthy donors. Overall study findings and caveats: Productive status was seen about 87% or about 30% of the time for most TCR beta V segments in an earlier analysis. The classifier was said to identify cytomegalovirus status with high specificity and sensitivity. Listed as cytomegalovirus-associated were 150 or so TCR beta chains. Differences between HLA loci emerged in a later analysis of TCR association rates, with DRB1 most and HLA-C fewest.

CDR1 PRHDT and CDR2 FYEKMQ come from the germline V gene (reference sequence). This CDR3 contains 20 residues. V trimming: 1 base; J trimming: 2 bases; junction bases outside the gene matches: 13. In the PCR, 60 Vbeta and 13 Jbeta primers were used. This table comes from immunoSEQ multiplex PCR, and its TCRdb copy is limited to in-frame clones, with some not included. Of 100,000 to 150,000 clones listed, around three quarters were seen once; the top ten hold roughly 2%. This clonotype was obtained from a man between 18 and 35 years old in good health and CMV-seronegative. The chain links TRBV13 to TRBJ2-1, with 11 bases aligning to TRBD2. Material: PBMCs. As DNA, the CDR3 is TGTGCCAGCAGCTTAGAGGGGACTAGCGGTACCAAAACCCCCTACAATGAGCAGTTCTTC. The encoded protein is CASSLEGTSGTKTPYNEQFF.